Presented here are 25 T cell receptor beta chains from one specimen sequenced in a study of T cells after yellow fever vaccination. TCRdb passed the 5' RACE reads through MiXCR, listing each CDR3 protein once. The sample lists some 600,000 distinct CDR3 sequences, roughly a sixth seen once, with approximately 15% in the top ten. The sequencing used PBMCs, collected 5 days after the first yellow fever vaccination. The receptors stem from a man aged 18 to 30 who received the YFV17D yellow fever vaccine.

The chain carries TRBV11-2 and TRBJ2-3; 9 bases are a match to TRBD1. Losses at the gene ends were 1 base for V and 9 bases for J; bases not matched to a gene: 8. The length of the CDR3 is 15 residues. The germline CDR1 and CDR2 sequences are SGHAT and FQNNGV. The CDR3 nucleotides are TGTGCCAGCAGCTTAGGAAGTGGACAGGGGAAGACGCAGTATTTT. It specifies CASSLGSGQGKTQYF.

This clonotype was seen only a few times. This chain connects TRBV11-2 to TRBJ2-3; 9 nucleotides match TRBD1. The J segment lost 2 bases and the V segment lost 6 bases, leaving 9 bases of the junction unmatched. Germline lookup yields CDR1 SGHAT and CDR2 FQNNGV. This CDR3 is built from 16 residues. CDR3 coding DNA: TGTGCCAGCAGACCCAACAGGGGGCCATACACAGATACGCAGTATTTT. This translates into CASRPNRGPYTDTQYF.

This clonotype was picked up a small number of times. Germline and junction disagree at one end, which may indicate a read error. The chain is built from TRBV4-3 and TRBJ2-3; no clear D. Germline CDR1 and CDR2: LGHNA and YSLEER. This CDR3 contains 17 residues. CDR3 amino acids: CASSQFRARISRDTQYF. As DNA, the CDR3 is TGCGCCAGCAGCCAATTCCGGGCTCGCATAAGCAGAGATACGCAGTATTTT.

This clonotype occurred a few times. V is TRBV18 and J is TRBJ1-1; TRBD1 aligns across 7 bases. CDR3 size: 15 residues. V gave up 2 bases and J gave up 4 bases; unmatched junction bases: 7. Germline V lookup: CDR1 KGHSH, CDR2 LQKENI. The CDR3 loop is CASSPYESGGTEAFF. In DNA form, the CDR3 reads TGTGCCAGCTCACCATACGAATCAGGGGGCACTGAAGCTTTCTTT. Based on the CDR3 plus reference TRBV18 and TRBJ1-1, the full variable domain is NAGVMQNPRHLVRRRGQEARLRCSPMKGHSHVYWYRQLPEEGLKFMVYLQKENIIDESGMPKERFSAEFPKEGPSILRIQQVVRGDSAAYFCASSPYESGGTEAFFGQGTRLTVV.

The chain couples TRBV27 to TRBJ2-2; 11 positions match TRBD2. Germline-derived CDR1 and CDR2 are MNHEY and SMNVEV (reference sequence). The CDR3 has 18 residues. V lost 7 bases, J lost 4 bases, and 14 bases stayed unmatched. For the CDR3, the DNA is TGTGCCAGCATGGTTCGGGCTAGCGGGGGGCCGGGCACCGGGGAGCTGTTTTTT. Its translation: CASMVRASGGPGTGELFF.

This clonotype was seen a few times. The rearrangement uses TRBV20-1 and TRBJ1-1; perhaps TRBD1 as D (5 bases). V lost 6 bases, J lost 3 bases, and 11 bases lay in between. CDR3 size: 12 residues. The germline V gene has CDR1 DFQATT and CDR2 SNEGSKA (reference sequence). CDR3 nucleotide sequence: TGCAGTGCCCCCTTAGGGGACACTGAAGCTTTCTTT. Translated, it gives CSAPLGDTEAFF.

This rearrangement joins TRBV19 to TRBJ2-5; no clear D. The CDR3 runs 13 residues. V was clipped by 0 bases and J by 4 bases, with 6 bases between them. Germline V gene sequence: CDR1 LNHDA, CDR2 SQIVND (reference sequence). The CDR3 coding sequence is TGTGCCAGTAGTATAGATAGAGGAGAGACCCAGTACTTC. Translating gives CASSIDRGETQYF. Variable domain in full (rest from reference TRBV19 and TRBJ2-5): DGGITQSPKYLFRKEGQNVTLSCEQNLNHDAMYWYRQDPGQGLRLIYYSQIVNDFQKGDIAEGYSVSREKKESFPLTVTSAQKNPTAFYLCASSIDRGETQYFGPGTRLLVL.

Only a few counts were recorded for this clonotype. The chain employs TRBV9 and TRBJ1-2; maybe TRBD1 (5 bases). V was pared by 2 bases and J by 4 bases, with 18 bases between. Per the germline V gene, CDR1 is SGDLS and CDR2 is YYNGEE. CDR3 length: 16 amino acids. The CDR3: CASSVSQGLKGYGYTF. In nucleotides, the CDR3 is TGTGCCAGCAGCGTTTCCCAGGGCCTGAAAGGCTATGGCTACACCTTC.

The chain combines TRBV14 with TRBJ2-7; D is unresolved. Trimming pared 8 bases from V and 3 bases from J, leaving 8 bases between. The CDR3 extends over 11 amino acids. Germline CDR1 is SGHDN and CDR2 is FVKESK. DNA of the CDR3: TGTGCCAGCGGGAACAGCTACGAGCAGTACTTC. It translates to CASGNSYEQYF.

The table lists this clonotype with many counts. The J gene is TRBJ2-1, the V gene TRBV29-1; maybe TRBD1 (7 bases). Germline-derived CDR1 and CDR2 are SQVTM and ANQGSEA. V lost 6 bases and J lost 8, with 14 bases in between. The CDR3 is 12 amino acids. DNA for the CDR3: TGCAGCGTCCCCAGGGGGGCGTATGAGCAGTTCTTC. This codes for CSVPRGAYEQFF.

This clonotype has more than one count but fewer than ten. The J gene is TRBJ1-5, the V gene TRBV4-1; D is uncertain. The CDR3 consists of 14 residues. The germline CDR1 and CDR2 sequences are MGHRA and YSYEKL. Trimming stripped 1 base from V and 2 bases from J, with 6 bases between. The CDR3 bases are TGCGCCAGCAGCCAAGGCAGAGGCAATCAGCCCCAGCATTTT. Translated, it gives CASSQGRGNQPQHF.

This clonotype has only a few counts. The V and J genes are TRBV20-1 and TRBJ2-1; D is perhaps TRBD1 or TRBD2 (6 bases each). V lost 4 bases, J lost 3 bases, and 13 bases lay in between. The CDR3 totals 14 residues. The germline gives CDR1 DFQATT, CDR2 SNEGSKA (reference sequence). The CDR3 reads CSAKRGTYYNEQFF. For the CDR3, the DNA is TGCAGTGCTAAGAGGGGGACTTACTACAATGAGCAGTTCTTC.

The rearrangement links TRBV14 to TRBJ1-2; D is unclear. The germline V gene has CDR1 SGHDN and CDR2 FVKESK. The CDR3 is 16 residues long. V dropped 0 bases and J dropped 8 bases, with 19 bases sitting between them. This CDR3 reads CASSQEILGPGEGYTF. The CDR3 DNA reads as TGTGCCAGCAGCCAAGAAATCTTAGGACCCGGCGAAGGCTACACCTTC. The full variable domain, completed using reference TRBV14 and TRBJ1-2, is EAGVTQFPSHSVIEKGQTVTLRCDPISGHDNLYWYRRVMGKEIKFLLHFVKESKQDESGMPNNRFLAERTGGTYSTLKVQPAELEDSGVYFCASSQEILGPGEGYTFGSGTRLTVV.

The rearrangement links TRBV4-1 to TRBJ2-1, with 11 nucleotides matching TRBD2. This CDR3 contains 17 residues. Germline-derived CDR1 and CDR2 are MGHRA and YSYEKL. Trimming at V came to 4 bases and at J to 7 bases, leaving 12 bases not matched to a gene. The CDR3 nucleotides are TGCGCCAGCAGCCCAGGACTAGGTAGCGGGGGGGCAAATGAGCAGTTCTTC. Translated, it gives CASSPGLGSGGANEQFF.

This clonotype was detected ten times or more. The V and J genes are TRBV7-2 and TRBJ2-5, with a possible D match to TRBD2 (6 bases). Per germline, CDR1 SGHTA and CDR2 FQGNSA. The CDR3 runs to 15 residues. With 4 bases removed from V and 2 bases from J, the gap between germline ends came to 14 bases. The CDR3 here is CASSSYGGIQETQYF. CDR3 sequence (DNA): TGTGCCAGCAGCTCATACGGGGGAATACAAGAGACCCAGTACTTC.

This chain uses TRBV19 with TRBJ2-3; D ambiguous. The germline V gene encodes CDR1 LNHDA and CDR2 SQIVND (reference sequence). The CDR3 totals 12 residues. V was trimmed by 6 bases and J by 4 bases, leaving 8 bases between them. CDR3 protein: CASSQSPDTQYF. In DNA, the CDR3 is TGTGCCAGTAGCCAGTCCCCAGATACGCAGTATTTT.

This clonotype was seen only a few times. The chain employs TRBV9 and TRBJ2-3; the D gene is possibly TRBD2 (5 bases). CDR1 is SGDLS and CDR2 is YYNGEE in the germline V gene. V was trimmed by 0 bases and J by 4 bases, leaving 12 bases between them. This CDR3 has 15 residues. The CDR3 DNA is TGTGCCAGCAGCGTAGTATCGGGCGGGCCAGATACGCAGTATTTT. Encoded protein: CASSVVSGGPDTQYF.

The chain has TRBV7-2 and TRBJ2-3; the D call may be TRBD1 or TRBD2 (6 bases each). Germline-derived CDR1 and CDR2 are SGHTA and FQGNSA. There are 16 residues in the CDR3. V was trimmed by 4 bases and J by 5 bases, leaving 19 bases between them. CDR3 in DNA: TGTGCCAGCAGCTGGGGGGCTAGCCTTGGGTTAGATACGCAGTATTTT. Translation: CASSWGASLGLDTQYF.

V gene TRBV4-1 combines with J gene TRBJ2-5, with D maybe TRBD2 (5 bases). The V end was cut by 1 base, the J end by 5 bases, with 11 bases between. Per the germline V gene, CDR1 is MGHRA and CDR2 is YSYEKL. The CDR3 spans 14 residues. The CDR3 DNA reads TGCGCCAGCAGCCAAGTCCGCACGGGGGAGACCCAGTACTTC. Protein sequence: CASSQVRTGETQYF.

The chain uses TRBV18 and TRBJ2-7, with D possibly matching TRBD2 (5 bases). This CDR3 is 13 amino acids long. From germline, CDR1 is KGHSH and CDR2 LQKENI. The V and J ends lost 6 bases and 2 bases respectively, with 11 bases between them. In DNA form, the CDR3 reads TGTGCCAGCTCTCTGGACTGGCCCTACGAGCAGTACTTC. Translated: CASSLDWPYEQYF.

J is TRBJ2-7 and V is TRBV20-1; the D call may be TRBD1 or TRBD2 (5 bases each). The CDR3 loop spans 13 amino acids. Germline V gene sequence: CDR1 DFQATT, CDR2 SNEGSKA (reference sequence). The V gene lost 7 bases and the J gene lost 2 bases, with 15 bases spanning the gap. CDR3 coding DNA: TGCAGTGTCATCCGGGACGGAGCCTACGAGCAGTACTTC. Its protein is CSVIRDGAYEQYF.

This clonotype was observed at least ten times. V is TRBV7-3 and J is TRBJ2-1, with TRBD2 identical over 8 bases. Germline V gene lookup returns CDR1 SGHTA and CDR2 FQGTGA. J was trimmed by 7 bases and V by 2 bases; bases with no gene match: 7. This CDR3 is built from 15 residues. CDR3: CASSLYGGAGNEQFF. For the CDR3, the DNA is TGTGCCAGCAGCTTATACGGGGGGGCAGGGAATGAGCAGTTCTTC.

This clonotype showed up just a few times. The chain couples TRBV5-4 to TRBJ2-5; 9 nucleotides align to TRBD2. V was pared by 0 bases and J by 7 bases, with 13 bases of the junction left unmatched. From germline, CDR1 is SGHNT and CDR2 YYREEE (reference sequence). The CDR3 sequence is 17 residues long. CDR3 region: CASSLGAGGPTIGTQYF. The CDR3 DNA sequence: TGTGCCAGCAGCTTGGGTGCGGGGGGGCCCACCATAGGGACCCAGTACTTC.

The chain carries TRBV20-1 and TRBJ2-4; the D is unclear. The V and J ends lost 5 bases and 4 bases respectively, with 15 bases between them. The CDR3 loop spans 14 amino acids. In germline, CDR1 is DFQATT, CDR2 SNEGSKA (reference sequence). CDR3 sequence (DNA): TGCAGTGCTGTCACCCCTCCCGTTAAAAACATTCAGTACTTC. This encodes CSAVTPPVKNIQYF.

The chain recombines TRBV27 with TRBJ2-1; TRBD1 aligns across 8 bases. This CDR3 region has 13 residues. J was trimmed by 12 bases and V by 7 bases; bases with no gene match: 11. Germline V lookup: CDR1 MNHEY, CDR2 SMNVEV (reference sequence). The CDR3 DNA follows: TGTGCCAGCAACCCCGGACAGGGTCTCTTGCAGTTCTTC. It yields the protein CASNPGQGLLQFF.